The 18 T cell receptor beta chains below all came from one sample that was sequenced in a study of blood T cell repertoires in COVID-19. The repertoire was sequenced with immunoSEQ multiplex PCR; TCRdb's copy has only in-frame clones and lacks some. Among approximately 180,000 clones listed, 76% were seen once. The specimen sequenced was PBMCs or T cells enriched from blood (not recorded which). The receptors come from a woman between 45 and 65 years old with acute COVID-19.

The J gene is TRBJ1-5, the V gene TRBV6-5; TRBD1 aligns across 9 bases. The V gene end was trimmed by 7 bases and the J gene end by 12 bases; junction bases not matched to a gene: 16. Germline CDR1 reads MNHEY; CDR2 reads SVGAGI. The CDR3 runs to 15 residues. This chain's CDR3 is CASTLQGARWQGQHF. As DNA, the CDR3 is TGTGCCAGCACCCTACAGGGGGCCCGTTGGCAGGGCCAGCATTTT.

This clone occurred a few times. The chain joins TRBV28 to TRBJ2-2; 7 nucleotides agree with TRBD1. The CDR3 contains 13 residues. Germline V gives CDR1 MDHEN, CDR2 SYDVKM. V was clipped by 4 bases and J by 9 bases; unmatched bases: 5. The CDR3 DNA reads as TGTGCCAGCAGTTCGCCGACAGGGAGGGAGCTGTTTTTT. The encoded protein is CASSSPTGRELFF.

In the case of this clone: A read error likely explains this, since a far larger clone differs by one base. The V call is TRBV13, the J call TRBJ1-1, with D uncertain. Germline assignment: CDR1 PRHDT and CDR2 FYEKMQ (reference sequence). Trimming removed 4 bases at V and 2 bases at J, with 5 bases between. The CDR3 has 12 residues. The CDR3 sequence is CASSYLNTEAFF. Written as DNA, the CDR3 is TGTGCCAGCAGCTACTTAAACACTGAAGCTTTCTTT.

This chain links TRBV13 with TRBJ1-4, with TRBD1 matching over 10 bases. The trim removed 6 bases at V and 8 bases at J, leaving 9 bases unmatched. The CDR3 runs to 15 residues. Germline CDR1 PRHDT, CDR2 FYEKMQ (reference sequence). DNA of the CDR3: TGTGCCAGCAGTAAACAGACAGGGGGCGGAGAAAAACTGTTTTTT. As protein: CASSKQTGGGEKLFF.

This clone appeared once. V gene TRBV7-8 combines with J gene TRBJ2-7; D is possibly TRBD1 (6 bases). V lost 5 bases and J 2 bases, leaving 13 bases between the germline ends. The CDR3 loop spans 14 amino acids. From germline, CDR1 is SGHVS and CDR2 FQNEAQ. In DNA form, the CDR3 reads TGTGCCAGCAGCCCCATGGACAGTCCCTACGAGCAGTACGTC. Protein product: CASSPMDSPYEQYV.

This clone was recorded once. This chain links TRBV18 with TRBJ1-6; 7 nucleotides line up with TRBD1. There are 20 residues in the CDR3. The V gene end was trimmed by 3 bases and the J gene end by 2 bases; junction bases not matched to a gene: 16. Germline V CDR1 and CDR2: KGHSH, LQKENI. CDR3 DNA sequence: TGTGCCAGCTCACCTATAAGCCTGACAGGGCTCGAAACCTATAATTCACCCCTCCACTTT. Amino acid sequence: CASSPISLTGLETYNSPLHF.

This chain connects TRBV6-4 to TRBJ1-2; D is unresolved. Trimming pared 0 bases from V and 6 bases from J, leaving 5 bases between. The length of the CDR3 is 12 residues. The V gene's germline CDR1 is MRHNA and CDR2 SNTAGT. As DNA, the CDR3 is TGTGCCAGCAGTGACTCGAGAAATGGCTACACCTTC. Translating it yields CASSDSRNGYTF.

The V call is TRBV5-1, the J call TRBJ2-1, with 11 bases lining up with TRBD2. Germline CDR1 reads SGHRS; CDR2 reads YFSETQ. Unmatched junction bases numbered 6, after V lost 1 base and J lost 6 bases. The CDR3 runs 16 residues. As DNA, the CDR3 is TGCGCCAGCAGCTTGACCACCGGGACTAGCGGCAATGAGCAGTTCTTC. Residues: CASSLTTGTSGNEQFF.

V and J are TRBV18 and TRBJ1-2, with a tentative D call TRBD1 (5 bases). The CDR3 loop spans 15 amino acids. V lost 0 bases and J lost 2, with 10 bases in between. Germline CDR1 is KGHSH and CDR2 is LQKENI. Here the CDR3 DNA reads TGTGCCAGCTCACCACCTTCCAGGGCCAACTATGGCTACACCTTC. It specifies CASSPPSRANYGYTF. The full variable domain, with the rest looked up from reference TRBV18 and TRBJ1-2, is NAGVMQNPRHLVRRRGQEARLRCSPMKGHSHVYWYRQLPEEGLKFMVYLQKENIIDESGMPKERFSAEFPKEGPSILRIQQVVRGDSAAYFCASSPPSRANYGYTFGSGTRLTVV.

The chain joins TRBV10-3 to TRBJ2-1; unclear D gene. CDR3 length: 12 amino acids. Trimming removed 0 bases from V and 7 bases from J, with 4 bases in between. CDR1 and CDR2 (germline): ENHRY, SYGVKD. CDR3 sequence reads: CAISESANEQFF. The CDR3 bases are TGTGCCATCAGTGAGTCGGCTAATGAGCAGTTCTTC.

This clone was detected only a few times. The chain uses TRBV14 and TRBJ2-3; no firm D call. Germline CDR1 and CDR2: SGHDN and FVKESK. V dropped 2 bases and J dropped 5 bases, with 14 bases sitting between them. The CDR3 contains 15 residues. The CDR3, as DNA: TGTGCCAGCAGCCAAAGCCCCCTAGGCGTAGATACGCAGTATTTT. It is translated as CASSQSPLGVDTQYF.

The chain employs TRBV11-2 and TRBJ1-1; no clear D. V dropped 5 bases and J dropped 1 base, with 14 bases sitting between them. The CDR3 spans 15 residues. CDR1 is SGHAT, CDR2 FQNNGV, per germline. This chain's CDR3 is CASSPRGQPNTEAFF. The CDR3 region has the DNA TGTGCCAGCAGCCCTAGAGGGCAGCCGAACACTGAAGCTTTCTTT.

The chain links TRBV5-1 to TRBJ2-3; TRBD2 matches at 12 bases. V shed 3 bases, J shed 3 bases, and the junction held 8 bases outside the gene matches. This CDR3 is built from 17 residues. CDR1 and CDR2 from the germline V gene are SGHRS and YFSETQ. CDR3 sequence (DNA): TGCGCCAGCAGCTCGTGGGGGACTAGCGGGCCAACAGATACGCAGTATTTT. Translating gives CASSSWGTSGPTDTQYF.

The chain carries TRBV19 and TRBJ1-2, with 8 nucleotides matching TRBD1. V dropped 5 bases and J dropped 8; count of bases not matched to a gene: 7. In germline, CDR1 is LNHDA, CDR2 SQIVND (reference sequence). This CDR3 contains 13 residues. This CDR3 is CASSLQGARGYTF. The DNA for the CDR3 is TGTGCCAGTAGTCTCCAGGGGGCAAGGGGCTACACCTTC. Variable domain in full (rest from reference TRBV19 and TRBJ1-2): DGGITQSPKYLFRKEGQNVTLSCEQNLNHDAMYWYRQDPGQGLRLIYYSQIVNDFQKGDIAEGYSVSREKKESFPLTVTSAQKNPTAFYLCASSLQGARGYTFGSGTRLTVV.

The chain recombines TRBV29-1 with TRBJ1-1; tentative D call: TRBD1 (6 bases). V gave up 4 bases and J gave up 1 base, with 16 bases separating them. The CDR3 extends over 15 amino acids. CDR1 is SQVTM, CDR2 ANQGSEA, per germline. CDR3 in amino acids: CSVGLMGARNTEAFF. In DNA, the CDR3 is TGCAGCGTTGGGTTGATGGGGGCTCGGAACACTGAAGCTTTCTTT. The variable domain in full, with the rest retrieved from reference TRBV29-1 and TRBJ1-1, is SAVISQKPSRDICQRGTSLTIQCQVDSQVTMMFWYRQQPGQSLTLIATANQGSEATYESGFVIDKFPISRPNLTFSTLTVSNMSPEDSSIYLCSVGLMGARNTEAFFGQGTRLTVV.

The chain couples TRBV6-6 to TRBJ1-2, with TRBD1 identical over 7 bases. V was pared by 3 bases and J by 6 bases, with 4 bases of the junction left unmatched. Germline lookup yields CDR1 MNHNY and CDR2 SVGAGI (reference sequence). The CDR3 covers 13 residues. The CDR3 region has the DNA TGTGCCAGCAGTTATTCGACAGGGAATGGCTACACCTTC. This encodes CASSYSTGNGYTF.

The chain joins TRBV19 to TRBJ1-1; tentatively, D is TRBD1 (6 bases). V was cut by 8 bases and J by 0 bases, with 10 bases left in between. Germline CDR1 and CDR2: LNHDA and SQIVND (reference sequence). CDR3 length: 13 residues. In DNA, the CDR3 is TGTGCCAGTCAGGGGCTCATGAACACTGAAGCTTTCTTT. Translated: CASQGLMNTEAFF.

V and J are TRBV5-4 and TRBJ1-1, with 8 bases matching TRBD1. Germline CDR1 SGHNT, CDR2 YYREEE (reference sequence). This CDR3 spans 13 amino acids. V lost 0 bases to trimming and J lost 8 bases; unmatched junction nucleotides: 3. The CDR3 loop is CASSLARQGEAFF. The CDR3 DNA reads TGTGCCAGCAGCTTGGCCCGACAGGGGGAAGCTTTCTTT.